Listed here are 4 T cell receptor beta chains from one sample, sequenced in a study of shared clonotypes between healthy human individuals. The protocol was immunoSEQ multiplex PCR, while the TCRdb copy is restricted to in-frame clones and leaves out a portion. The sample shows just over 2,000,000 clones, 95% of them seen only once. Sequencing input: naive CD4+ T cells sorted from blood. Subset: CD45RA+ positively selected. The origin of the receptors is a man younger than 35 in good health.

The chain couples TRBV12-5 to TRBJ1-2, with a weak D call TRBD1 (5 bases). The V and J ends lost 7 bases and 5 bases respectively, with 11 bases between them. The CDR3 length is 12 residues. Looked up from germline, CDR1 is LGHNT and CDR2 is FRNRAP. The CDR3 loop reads CASALEGYGYTF. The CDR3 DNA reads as TGTGCTAGTGCGTTGGAGGGGTATGGCTACACCTTC. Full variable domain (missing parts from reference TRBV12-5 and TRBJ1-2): DARVTQTPRHKVTEMGQEVTMRCQPILGHNTVFWYRQTMMQGLELLAYFRNRAPLDDSGMPKDRFSAEMPDATLATLKIQPSEPRDSAVYFCASALEGYGYTFGSGTRLTVV.

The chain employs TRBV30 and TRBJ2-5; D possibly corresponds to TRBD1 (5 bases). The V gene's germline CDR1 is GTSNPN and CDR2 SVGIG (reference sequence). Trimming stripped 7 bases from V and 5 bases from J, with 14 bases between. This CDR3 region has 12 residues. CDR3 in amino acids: CASGWGAETQYF. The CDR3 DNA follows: TGTGCCTCTGGGTGGGGCGCCGAGACCCAGTACTTC. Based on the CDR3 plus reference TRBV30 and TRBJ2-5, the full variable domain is SQTIHQWPATLVQPVGSPLSLECTVEGTSNPNLYWYRQAAGRGLQLLFYSVGIGQISSEVPQNLSASRPQDRQFILSSKKLLLSDSGFYLCASGWGAETQYFGPGTRLLVL.

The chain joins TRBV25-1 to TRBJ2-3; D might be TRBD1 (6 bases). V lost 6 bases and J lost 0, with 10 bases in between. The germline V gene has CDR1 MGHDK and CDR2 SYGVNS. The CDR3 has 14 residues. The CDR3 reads CASRTGHSTDTQYF. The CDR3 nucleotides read TGTGCCAGCAGAACGGGACACAGCACAGATACGCAGTATTTT. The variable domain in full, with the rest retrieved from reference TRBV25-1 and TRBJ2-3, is EADIYQTPRYLVIGTGKKITLECSQTMGHDKMYWYQQDPGMELHLIHYSYGVNSTEKGDLSSESTVSRIRTEHFPLTLESARPSHTSQYLCASRTGHSTDTQYFGPGTRLTVL.

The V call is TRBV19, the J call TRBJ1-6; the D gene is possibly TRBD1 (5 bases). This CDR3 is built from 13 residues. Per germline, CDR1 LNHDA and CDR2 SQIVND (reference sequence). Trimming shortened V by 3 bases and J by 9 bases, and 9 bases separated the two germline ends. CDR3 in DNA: TGTGCCAGTAGTATGGGGGAACTTTCACCCCTCCACTTT. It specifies CASSMGELSPLHF.